This TCR beta chain appears in the sequencing data of a study of cytomegalovirus exposure and HLA in healthy donors. 13 Jbeta primers and 60 Vbeta primers were used for the PCR. The protocol was immunoSEQ multiplex PCR, while the TCRdb copy is restricted to in-frame clones and leaves out a portion. The sample gives tens of thousands of clones, more than 80% of which show up once; about 2.5% is in the top ten. V shed 0 bases and J shed 10 bases, with 5 bases lying between them. This CDR3 region has 11 residues. Germline V lookup: CDR1 SGDLS, CDR2 YYNGEE. The chain couples TRBV9 to TRBJ2-1; D uncertain. This sequence originates from a man aged 18 to 35 in good health and CMV-seronegative. Material for sequencing was PBMCs. The CDR3 sequence is CASSVDTEQFF. The CDR3 region has the DNA TGTGCCAGCAGCGTAGATACAGAGCAGTTCTTC. Full variable domain (missing parts from reference TRBV9 and TRBJ2-1): DSGVTQTPKHLITATGQRVTLRCSPRSGDLSVYWYQQSLDQGLQFLIQYYNGEERAKGNILERFSAQQFPDLHSELNLSSLELGDSALYFCASSVDTEQFFGPGTRLTVL.